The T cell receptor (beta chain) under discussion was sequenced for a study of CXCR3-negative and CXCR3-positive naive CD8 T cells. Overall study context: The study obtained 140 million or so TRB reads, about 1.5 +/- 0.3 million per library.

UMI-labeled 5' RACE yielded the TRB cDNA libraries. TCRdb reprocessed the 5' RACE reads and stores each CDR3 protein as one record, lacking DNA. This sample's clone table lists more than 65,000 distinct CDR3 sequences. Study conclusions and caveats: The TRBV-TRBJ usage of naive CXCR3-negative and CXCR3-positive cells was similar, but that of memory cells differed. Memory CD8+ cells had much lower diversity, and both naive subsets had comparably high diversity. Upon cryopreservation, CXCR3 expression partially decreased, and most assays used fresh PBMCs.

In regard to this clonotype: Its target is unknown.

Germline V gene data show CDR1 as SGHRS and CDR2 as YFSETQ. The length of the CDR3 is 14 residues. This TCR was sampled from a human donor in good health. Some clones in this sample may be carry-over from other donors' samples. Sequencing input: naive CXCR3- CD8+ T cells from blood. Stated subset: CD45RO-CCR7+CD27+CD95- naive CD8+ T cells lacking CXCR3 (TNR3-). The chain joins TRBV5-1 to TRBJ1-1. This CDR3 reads CASSAGHQNTEAFF.